A single sample gave rise to the 17 T cell receptor beta chains below, sequenced in a study of neoadjuvant nivolumab and ipilimumab in lung cancer (dated by TCRdb to between 2020 and 2021). This specimen's time point label, per the study, means: at surgical resection after neoadjuvant nivolumab +/- ipilimumab. Library preparation was by the immunoSEQ multiplex PCR assay. The table was pulled from immuneACCESS by TCRdb, which kept in-frame rearrangements only. Such tables lose some clones; where checked, under half of the loss comes from unresolved V genes, and the rest has no known cause. The sample table records about 27,000 clones; about 76% of these occur just once. The ten top clones hold 18% of the sample. The material was tumor tissue, obtained after neoadjuvant nivolumab, alone or with ipilimumab, at or shortly before surgery. All receptors come from an adult with non-small cell lung cancer.

The table lists this clone with a count of one. The rearrangement uses TRBV6-5 and TRBJ2-7; no reliable D call. CDR1 and CDR2 from the germline V gene are MNHEY and SVGAGI. The CDR3 sequence is 14 residues long. V dropped 5 bases and J dropped 0 bases, with 11 bases sitting between them. The CDR3 protein is CASSEVRSSYEQYF. In DNA, the CDR3 is TGTGCCAGCAGTGAAGTCAGGAGCTCCTACGAGCAGTACTTC.

The chain is built from TRBV7-2 and TRBJ2-5, with 8 nucleotides matching TRBD1. Germline CDR1 is SGHTA and CDR2 is FQGNSA. CDR3 length: 14 residues. V lost 3 bases, J lost 2 bases, and 2 bases stayed unmatched. The CDR3: CASSFYRGQETQYF. For the CDR3, the DNA is TGTGCCAGCAGCTTCTACAGGGGGCAAGAGACCCAGTACTTC. Variable domain in full (rest from reference TRBV7-2 and TRBJ2-5): GAGVSQSPSNKVTEKGKDVELRCDPISGHTALYWYRQSLGQGLEFLIYFQGNSAPDKSGLPSDRFSAERTGGSVSTLTIQRTQQEDSAVYLCASSFYRGQETQYFGPGTRLLVL.

The chain is built from TRBV6-5 and TRBJ2-3, with a possible D match to TRBD2 (6 bases). The CDR3 runs 15 residues. Germline V gene data show CDR1 as MNHEY and CDR2 as SVGAGI. Trimming removed 6 bases at V and 0 bases at J, with 13 bases between. CDR3 in amino acids: CASRDSGPSTDTQYF. CDR3 nucleotide sequence: TGTGCCAGCAGAGATAGCGGTCCTAGCACAGATACGCAGTATTTT.

The chain employs TRBV4-3 and TRBJ1-2, with 9 bases matching TRBD1. This CDR3 is built from 15 residues. Germline CDR1 and CDR2: LGHNA and YSLEER. The junction had 4 bases not matched to a gene; V was cut back by 1 base and J by 4 bases. CDR3 sequence: CASSQVPGQGYGYTF. Written as DNA, the CDR3 is TGCGCCAGCAGCCAAGTTCCGGGACAGGGCTATGGCTACACCTTC.

The V gene is TRBV6-6, the J gene TRBJ2-2; the D is unclear. This CDR3 comprises 13 residues. V lost 3 bases and J 5 bases, leaving 7 bases between the germline ends. Germline CDR1 MNHNY, CDR2 SVGAGI (reference sequence). The CDR3 sequence: CASSYLGTGELFF. The CDR3 bases are TGTGCCAGCAGTTATCTCGGAACCGGGGAGCTGTTTTTT.

V and J are TRBV12-5 and TRBJ2-2; TRBD1 matches 10 bases. The CDR3 runs 19 residues. Germline V gives CDR1 LGHNT, CDR2 FRNRAP. V shed 2 bases and J 2 bases; nucleotides not matched to a gene: 11. The CDR3 loop reads CASGLRLPGTGVNTGELFF. The CDR3 DNA is TGTGCTAGTGGTTTGAGGCTCCCTGGGACAGGGGTTAACACCGGGGAGCTGTTTTTT.

V and J are TRBV11-2 and TRBJ2-7; 8 bases are a match to TRBD1. The CDR3 has 15 residues. Trimming took 4 bases from V and 1 from J; bases not matched to a gene: 6. Germline loops: CDR1 SGHAT, CDR2 FQNNGV. CDR3 sequence reads: CASSSHRDRSYEQYF. CDR3 sequence (DNA): TGTGCCAGCAGCTCACACCGGGACAGGTCCTACGAGCAGTACTTC. The variable domain in full, completed from reference TRBV11-2 and TRBJ2-7, reads EAGVAQSPRYKIIEKRQSVAFWCNPISGHATLYWYQQILGQGPKLLIQFQNNGVVDDSQLPKDRFSAERLKGVDSTLKIQPAKLEDSAVYLCASSSHRDRSYEQYFGPGTRLTVT.

This clone was observed a single time. The rearrangement uses TRBV19 and TRBJ1-1, with TRBD1 matching over 8 bases. Germline assignment: CDR1 LNHDA and CDR2 SQIVND (reference sequence). CDR3 length: 16 residues. Losses at the gene ends were 3 bases for V and 0 bases for J; bases not matched to a gene: 6. CDR3 protein: CASSISRQGMNTEAFF. The CDR3 DNA sequence: TGTGCCAGTAGTATCTCCCGACAGGGGATGAACACTGAAGCTTTCTTT.

The V call is TRBV6-5, the J call TRBJ1-3; D gene ambiguous. CDR3 length: 16 amino acids. The V gene lost 2 bases and the J gene lost 0 bases, with 11 bases spanning the gap. Germline V gives CDR1 MNHEY, CDR2 SVGAGI. The CDR3 spells CASSYLTPSSGNTIYF. The CDR3 DNA reads as TGTGCCAGCAGTTACCTGACGCCGAGCTCTGGAAACACCATATATTTT.

The V gene is TRBV10-3, the J gene TRBJ2-7; 8 positions agree with TRBD1. The CDR3 is 14 amino acids. CDR1 is ENHRY, CDR2 SYGVKD, per germline. V gave up 10 bases and J gave up 7 bases; unmatched junction bases: 15. The CDR3 bases are TGTGCCAGGTGGATCAACAGGGGGACAAGGGAGCAGTACTTC. Translating it yields CARWINRGTREQYF.

The V gene is TRBV5-1, the J gene TRBJ2-7, with TRBD1 matching 10 bases. After removal of 5 bases from V and 9 bases from J, the junction contained 11 bases not matched to a gene. CDR1 is SGHRS and CDR2 is YFSETQ in the germline V gene. The length of the CDR3 is 14 residues. CDR3 amino acids: CASSKGTGALGQYF. Here the CDR3 DNA reads TGCGCCAGCAGTAAAGGGACAGGGGCCCTCGGGCAGTACTTC.

This rearrangement joins TRBV29-1 to TRBJ1-2; 7 bases are a match to TRBD1. Germline values: CDR1 SQVTM, CDR2 ANQGSEA. V shed 4 bases, J shed 7 bases, and the junction held 3 bases outside the gene matches. This CDR3 spans 11 amino acids. The CDR3 DNA follows: TGCAGCGTTGGGGCAGGGGGTGGCTACACCTTC. It yields the protein CSVGAGGGYTF.

The J gene is TRBJ1-1, the V gene TRBV29-1; 7 nucleotides align to TRBD1. Germline V gene sequence: CDR1 SQVTM, CDR2 ANQGSEA. V shed 6 bases, J shed 1 base, and the junction held 8 bases outside the gene matches. CDR3 length: 14 residues. The CDR3 DNA is TGCAGCGTCCAAGGGGGACAGAGGAACACTGAAGCTTTCTTT. Protein: CSVQGGQRNTEAFF.

The gene calls are TRBV6-5 and TRBJ2-1; D not certain. The CDR3 runs 13 residues. Between the trimmed V and J ends, which lost 4 bases and 2 bases, there was a span of 6 bases. Germline CDR1 MNHEY, CDR2 SVGAGI. The CDR3 sequence: CASSSRAYNEQFF. The CDR3 bases are TGTGCCAGCAGTTCTCGGGCCTACAATGAGCAGTTCTTC.

The chain joins TRBV9 to TRBJ2-3; D is perhaps TRBD1 or TRBD2 (6 bases each). The V gene's germline CDR1 is SGDLS and CDR2 YYNGEE. The CDR3 has 13 residues. Trimming cost V 0 bases and J 9 bases, with 11 bases left between them. The CDR3 sequence: CASSVVGGNTQYF. CDR3 sequence (DNA): TGTGCCAGCAGCGTAGTAGGGGGGAACACGCAGTATTTT.

The rearrangement links TRBV19 to TRBJ1-5; the match to TRBD1 covers 7 bases. The CDR3 sequence is 17 residues long. J lost 6 bases, V lost 1 base, and 12 bases had no gene match. Germline V gene data show CDR1 as LNHDA and CDR2 as SQIVND (reference sequence). The CDR3 is CASSIGAGGGQSQPQHF. The CDR3, as DNA: TGTGCCAGTAGTATAGGGGCAGGGGGAGGTCAGAGTCAGCCCCAGCATTTT.

The gene calls are TRBV18 and TRBJ1-2; 7 nucleotides agree with TRBD1. The trim removed 0 bases at V and 8 bases at J, leaving 6 bases unmatched. Germline CDR1 and CDR2: KGHSH and LQKENI. This CDR3 has 14 amino acids. CDR3 nucleotide sequence: TGTGCCAGCTCACCACCGGGCGGGGGACAGGGCTACACCTTC. Amino acids: CASSPPGGGQGYTF.